This note documents a single TCR beta chain sequence. The antigen is unknown. These data are taken from a study of T cells after yellow fever vaccination. V was cut by 2 bases and J by 16 bases, with 17 bases left in between. Germline values: CDR1 PRHDT, CDR2 FYEKMQ (reference sequence). The CDR3 totals 13 residues. UMIs were added to TCR cDNA along with a universal primer site when it was made by 5'RACE template switching. TCRdb redid the calling of the 5' RACE reads with MiXCR, one entry per CDR3 protein. This table holds approximately 330,000 distinct CDR3 sequences, approximately 4% found once. General observations from the study: Reappearing after the booster were most of the clones from primary vaccination (about 96% CD4, 75% to 90% CD8). A secondary response was less intense yet reached its peak sooner, at day 5 versus 15.

The chain carries TRBV13 and TRBJ1-4; a possible D gene is TRBD1 (5 bases). The sequence was obtained from a man younger than 35 who received the YFV17D yellow fever vaccine. This specimen consisted of PBMCs, obtained 5 days after the yellow fever booster vaccination. CDR3 sequence: CASSLQFGGSRFF. The DNA for the CDR3 is TGTGCCAGCAGCTTACAATTCGGGGGAAGCCGGTTTTTT.